This T cell receptor (beta chain) was obtained from a study of T cells in Graves' hyperthyroidism and ophthalmopathy. Overall study context: Peripheral blood was obtained at initial diagnosis, preceding any treatment.

This CDR3 is 13 amino acids long. V was pared by 3 bases and J by 1 base, with 6 bases between. Looked up from germline, CDR1 is DFQATT and CDR2 is SNEGSKA (reference sequence). Among ophthalmopathy patients, the Clinical Activity Score reached at least 3, the NOSPECS grade reached at least 4, and duration remained under 3 months. Patients were excluded for uncontrolled infection, other autoimmune disease, pregnancy or lactation. The PBMCs studied were ones that came from 9 to 10 ml fresh peripheral blood. Using RNA transcripts as the source, TCR beta CDR3 regions were amplified. RT-PCR in the first round (using the HTBI primer set) targeted the TCR CDR3. TCRdb independently ran MiXCR on the multiplex PCR reads; one entry per CDR3 protein. The sample records about 530,000 distinct CDR3 sequences, approximately 17% being singletons.

The J gene is TRBJ2-2, the V gene TRBV20-1; D is undetermined. The sequence came from a woman under 30 with Graves' ophthalmopathy. Sequencing input: blood. For the CDR3, the DNA is TGCAGTGCTAGTAAGCAGAACACCGGGGAGCTGTTTTTT. It codes for CSASKQNTGELFF.